These 32 T cell receptor beta chains were all obtained from the same sample, sequenced in a study of vaccination and CD4 T cells after COVID-19. The treatment: approximately nine-day PBMC culture with coronavirus spike peptide pools or control peptides (ViraFEST assay). With the Oncomine TCR Beta short-read assay, DNA from cultured CD4+ T cells was sequenced. Using its own MiXCR run on the PCR reads, TCRdb lists one record per CDR3 protein. The sample contains some 10,000 distinct CDR3 sequences, 58% of which appear only once. For these receptors, no antigen is known. The source material was CD4+ T cells from blood, cultured in vitro. Receptor source: a human donor who had recovered from COVID-19.

V gene TRBV11-3 combines with J gene TRBJ2-7, with D perhaps TRBD1 (6 bases). Germline loops: CDR1 SGHNT, CDR2 YENEEA. The CDR3 loop spans 13 amino acids. Trimming removed 1 base at V and 4 bases at J, with 8 bases between. The CDR3 here is CASSLGGQYEQYF. The DNA for the CDR3 is TGTGCCAGCAGCTTAGGGGGGCAGTACGAGCAGTACTTC.

The genes are TRBV5-6 and TRBJ2-3, with TRBD2 as a possible D gene (5 bases). Germline CDR1 and CDR2: SGHDT and YYEEEE. The CDR3 sequence is 16 residues long. V shed 4 bases and J shed 0 bases, with 15 bases lying between them. The CDR3 sequence is CASSTILADSTDTQYF. The CDR3 coding sequence is TGTGCCAGCAGCACCATTCTAGCAGATAGCACAGATACGCAGTATTTT.

Only a few counts were recorded for this clonotype. V gene TRBV11-3 combines with J gene TRBJ1-2; 7 nucleotides line up with TRBD1. Looked up from germline, CDR1 is SGHNT and CDR2 is YENEEA. The CDR3 loop spans 17 amino acids. V lost 1 base to trimming and J lost 0 bases; unmatched junction nucleotides: 8. CDR3 loop: CASSLAWTGSSNYGYTF. DNA for the CDR3: TGTGCCAGCAGCTTAGCGTGGACAGGATCATCTAACTATGGCTACACCTTC.

This sequence joins TRBV11-3 and TRBJ2-5, with 8 positions matching TRBD2. Germline CDR1 and CDR2: SGHNT and YENEEA. This CDR3 spans 16 amino acids. J gave up 4 bases and V 0 bases, and 7 bases lay outside the gene matches. The CDR3: CASSLERGGQGETQYF. The DNA for the CDR3 is TGTGCCAGCAGCTTAGAACGGGGGGGCCAAGGAGAGACCCAGTACTTC.

The rearrangement links TRBV27 to TRBJ1-2, with 7 bases identical to TRBD1. Germline values: CDR1 MNHEY, CDR2 SMNVEV (reference sequence). V shed 3 bases and J 2 bases; nucleotides not matched to a gene: 6. CDR3 size: 15 residues. CDR3: CASSFSGTANYGYTF. The CDR3 DNA is TGTGCCAGCAGTTTTTCGGGGACAGCGAACTATGGCTACACCTTC.

The chain employs TRBV30 and TRBJ1-2, with D maybe TRBD1 (6 bases). Germline CDR1 is GTSNPN and CDR2 is SVGIG (reference sequence). The V and J ends lost 3 bases and 7 bases respectively, with 18 bases between them. This CDR3 contains 14 residues. CDR3 sequence: CAWSELLGAGGYTF. The CDR3 DNA reads as TGTGCCTGGAGCGAGTTGTTGGGGGCTGGTGGCTACACCTTC.

This clonotype was observed a few times. This chain joins TRBV6-2 or TRBV6-3 and TRBJ1-5; D possibly corresponds to TRBD1 (5 bases). Looked up from germline, CDR1 is MNHEY and CDR2 is SVGEGT. CDR3 size: 15 residues. The ends were cut back, 5 bases at V and 0 bases at J, with 11 bases in the middle. Written as DNA, the CDR3 is TGTGCCAGCAGTAGCGACAGTTATAGCAATCAGCCCCAGCATTTT. Its protein product is CASSSDSYSNQPQHF.

The chain carries TRBV6-1 and TRBJ1-2; D is ambiguous. Per the germline V gene, CDR1 is MNHNS and CDR2 is SASEGT. Between the trimmed V and J ends, which lost 4 bases and 1 base, there was a span of 16 bases. The CDR3 covers 16 residues. The CDR3 spells CASSGRGGDLNYGYTF. The CDR3 DNA follows: TGTGCCAGCAGTGGCCGGGGAGGCGACCTTAACTATGGCTACACCTTC.

This clonotype was picked up one time. The chain joins TRBV10-2 to TRBJ2-3; 10 bases agree with TRBD1. Germline V gene data show CDR1 as WSHSY and CDR2 as SAAADI. The CDR3 is 15 amino acids. V dropped 7 bases and J dropped 4; count of bases not matched to a gene: 8. For the CDR3, the DNA is TGCGCCAGCACTGACGGGGACAGGGGCTCAGATACGCAGTATTTT. Its translation: CASTDGDRGSDTQYF.

This chain uses TRBV11-3 with TRBJ2-3; TRBD2 agrees at 10 bases. Germline V lookup: CDR1 SGHNT, CDR2 YENEEA. After removal of 5 bases from V and 4 bases from J, the junction contained 12 bases not matched to a gene. CDR3 length: 17 amino acids. CDR3 sequence reads: CASSLVGAGGLADTQYF. In DNA, the CDR3 is TGTGCCAGCAGCCTCGTGGGAGCGGGGGGGCTAGCAGATACGCAGTATTTT.

The rearrangement uses TRBV5-1 and TRBJ2-1; perhaps D is TRBD1 or TRBD2 (5 bases each). This CDR3 has 14 amino acids. Germline CDR1 reads SGHRS; CDR2 reads YFSETQ. The V end was cut by 6 bases, the J end by 5 bases, with 15 bases between. The CDR3 protein is CASTRGGRDNEQFF. The CDR3 DNA reads as TGCGCCAGCACCCGGGGCGGCAGGGACAATGAGCAGTTCTTC. Supplemented by reference TRBV5-1 and TRBJ2-1, the full variable domain reads KAGVTQTPRYLIKTRGQQVTLSCSPISGHRSVSWYQQTPGQGLQFLFEYFSETQRNKGNFPGRFSGRQFSNSRSEMNVSTLELGDSALYLCASTRGGRDNEQFFGPGTRLTVL.

This chain connects TRBV5-4 to TRBJ1-2, with D unresolved. The CDR3 is 15 amino acids. Germline CDR1 is SGHNT and CDR2 is YYREEE (reference sequence). V shed 3 bases and J shed 5 bases, with 17 bases lying between them. CDR3 residues: CASSYRERLRYGYTF. CDR3 nucleotide sequence: TGTGCCAGCAGCTACCGGGAGCGTCTTAGGTATGGCTACACCTTC.

This clonotype has a handful of counts. CDR3 nucleotide sequence: TGTGCCAGCAGTGAAAGCAGGCGTACTGAAGCTTTCTTT. Translating it yields CASSESRRTEAFF. The chain couples TRBV6-1 to TRBJ1-1; D remains ambiguous. The germline V gene has CDR1 MNHNS and CDR2 SASEGT. The CDR3 sequence is 13 residues long. V lost 2 bases and J 5 bases, leaving 9 bases between the germline ends.

This clonotype was seen more than once but under ten times. The chain carries TRBV4-3 and TRBJ1-2, with 7 bases identical to TRBD1. There are 14 residues in the CDR3. Trimming cost V 3 bases and J 2 bases; bases outside gene matches: 3. CDR1 and CDR2 (germline): LGHNA, YSLEER. CDR3 sequence reads: CASSHLTGNYGYTF. The CDR3 coding sequence is TGCGCCAGCAGCCATCTGACAGGGAACTATGGCTACACCTTC.

The chain employs TRBV15 and TRBJ2-3; TRBD2 might be the D (5 bases). This CDR3 comprises 15 residues. Trimming removed 9 bases from V and 0 bases from J, with 16 bases in between. The germline CDR1 and CDR2 sequences are LNHNV and YYDKDF (reference sequence). CDR3: CATLGDPFSTDTQYF. The CDR3 region has the DNA TGTGCCACTCTCGGGGATCCTTTCAGCACAGATACGCAGTATTTT.

This clonotype has more than one count but fewer than ten. The CDR3 DNA reads as TGCAGTGCTAGGACGACAGGGGCCGTGAATTCACCCCTCCACTTT. It specifies CSARTTGAVNSPLHF. The gene calls are TRBV20-1 and TRBJ1-6; 8 nucleotides match TRBD1. Germline V CDR1 and CDR2: DFQATT, SNEGSKA (reference sequence). This CDR3 is 15 amino acids long. Germline trimming cut 3 bases from V and 7 bases from J; bases unmatched to any gene: 8.

This chain uses TRBV29-1 with TRBJ1-2; D gene unclear. The CDR3 extends over 15 amino acids. Germline V gene data show CDR1 as SQVTM and CDR2 as ANQGSEA. Trimming took 4 bases from V and 3 from J, leaving 18 bases between them. As DNA, the CDR3 is TGCAGCGTTGTCGGAGACTCCCCGTCGGACTATGGCTACACCTTC. Encoded protein: CSVVGDSPSDYGYTF.

In its sample, this clonotype was seen a few times. The chain joins TRBV7-2 to TRBJ2-2; a weak D match, TRBD1 (5 bases). CDR3 length: 14 amino acids. The germline V gene has CDR1 SGHTA and CDR2 FQGNSA. Trimming pared 4 bases from V and 5 bases from J, leaving 11 bases between. CDR3 region: CASSSRRGTGELFF. CDR3 bases: TGTGCCAGCAGCTCACGAAGGGGAACCGGGGAGCTGTTTTTT. Full variable domain (rest looked up from reference TRBV7-2 and TRBJ2-2): GAGVSQSPSNKVTEKGKDVELRCDPISGHTALYWYRQSLGQGLEFLIYFQGNSAPDKSGLPSDRFSAERTGGSVSTLTIQRTQQEDSAVYLCASSSRRGTGELFFGEGSRLTVL.

This rearrangement joins TRBV19 to TRBJ2-4, with 11 bases aligning to TRBD2. The CDR3 length is 16 residues. V was clipped by 3 bases and J by 3 bases; unmatched bases: 4. In germline, CDR1 is LNHDA, CDR2 SQIVND (reference sequence). CDR3 coding DNA: TGTGCCAGTAGTATTCGCCTAGCGGGGGGCAAAAACATTCAGTACTTC. Translated: CASSIRLAGGKNIQYF. The whole variable domain, remainder taken from reference TRBV19 and TRBJ2-4, is DGGITQSPKYLFRKEGQNVTLSCEQNLNHDAMYWYRQDPGQGLRLIYYSQIVNDFQKGDIAEGYSVSREKKESFPLTVTSAQKNPTAFYLCASSIRLAGGKNIQYFGAGTRLSVL.

Only a few counts were recorded for this clonotype. The V and J genes are TRBV19 and TRBJ1-2; TRBD1 matches at 8 bases. Germline CDR1 reads LNHDA; CDR2 reads SQIVND (reference sequence). This CDR3 has 16 amino acids. V lost 5 bases to trimming and J lost 1 base; unmatched junction nucleotides: 9. The CDR3 is CASSPRNRGNNYGYTF. The CDR3 nucleotides are TGTGCCAGTAGTCCCCGTAACAGGGGGAATAACTATGGCTACACCTTC.

The chain carries TRBV20-1 and TRBJ2-3; D call uncertain. CDR1 is DFQATT and CDR2 is SNEGSKA in the germline V gene (reference sequence). The CDR3 spans 11 residues. V was clipped by 4 bases and J by 4 bases, with 6 bases between them. DNA of the CDR3: TGCAGTGCTATTTCACCAGATACGCAGTATTTT. Protein: CSAISPDTQYF.

The J gene is TRBJ1-5, the V gene TRBV19; 7 bases are a match to TRBD1. In germline, CDR1 is LNHDA, CDR2 SQIVND (reference sequence). The CDR3 runs 16 residues. V shed 4 bases, J shed 2 bases, and the junction held 8 bases outside the gene matches. The CDR3: CASSTPGGGGNQPQHF. The CDR3 nucleotides read TGTGCCAGTAGTACCCCAGGGGGTGGGGGCAATCAGCCCCAGCATTTT.

V gene TRBV7-9 combines with J gene TRBJ1-2, with unresolved D. Germline V gives CDR1 SEHNR, CDR2 FQNEAQ (reference sequence). V gave up 5 bases and J gave up 4 bases, with 8 bases separating them. The CDR3 contains 12 residues. CDR3 sequence reads: CASSPTVYGYTF. The CDR3 DNA is TGTGCCAGCAGCCCGACGGTCTATGGCTACACCTTC.

By sample fraction, this clonotype is medium-sized. V usage is TRBV6-1 and J usage is TRBJ1-3, with TRBD1 as a possible D gene (5 bases). Germline values: CDR1 MNHNS, CDR2 SASEGT. This CDR3 region has 14 residues. Trimming cost V 2 bases and J 7 bases, with 12 bases left between them. The chain's CDR3 is CASSEMGGYNTIYF. For the CDR3, the DNA is TGTGCCAGCAGTGAAATGGGGGGGTACAACACCATATATTTT.

J is TRBJ1-4 and V is TRBV12-3 or TRBV12-4; D unclear. This CDR3 comprises 13 residues. Trimming shortened V by 3 bases and J by 7 bases, and 9 bases separated the two germline ends. In DNA form, the CDR3 reads TGTGCCAGCAGTTTTAGAGTTCGTGAAAAACTGTTTTTT. Translation: CASSFRVREKLFF.

This clonotype was counted between two and nine times. The chain uses TRBV4-1 and TRBJ1-1; 8 bases are shared with TRBD1. V lost 1 base and J lost 4; bases outside the gene matches: 5. CDR3 length: 15 amino acids. CDR1 MGHRA and CDR2 YSYEKL come from the germline V gene. The CDR3 is CASSQGLDRVTEAFF. The CDR3 coding sequence is TGCGCCAGCAGCCAAGGGTTGGACAGGGTCACTGAAGCTTTCTTT.

V is TRBV5-1 and J is TRBJ1-5; D possibly corresponds to TRBD1 (6 bases). CDR1 and CDR2 (germline): SGHRS, YFSETQ. The CDR3 runs to 13 residues. Trimming removed 0 bases at V and 6 bases at J, with 7 bases between. The CDR3 DNA reads TGCGCCAGCAGCTTGGAGGGGGTTCAGCCCCAGCATTTT. Translating gives CASSLEGVQPQHF.

The chain is built from TRBV7-2 and TRBJ1-3, with TRBD1 identical over 7 bases. Germline values: CDR1 SGHTA, CDR2 FQGNSA. The CDR3 covers 16 residues. With 1 base clipped from V and 5 bases from J, the junction kept 8 bases outside the gene matches. The CDR3 sequence: CASSLVPGGSRNTIYF. CDR3 nucleotide sequence: TGTGCCAGCAGCTTAGTACCAGGGGGTAGTCGAAACACCATATATTTT. Complete variable domain (other parts from reference TRBV7-2 and TRBJ1-3): GAGVSQSPSNKVTEKGKDVELRCDPISGHTALYWYRQSLGQGLEFLIYFQGNSAPDKSGLPSDRFSAERTGGSVSTLTIQRTQQEDSAVYLCASSLVPGGSRNTIYFGEGSWLTVV.

This clonotype appeared once. The CDR3 coding sequence is TGTGCCAGTAGTCCTAGCTGGGACGGGACCTCCTACGAGCAGTACTTC. It encodes CASSPSWDGTSYEQYF. The genes are TRBV19 and TRBJ2-7; perhaps D is TRBD1 or TRBD2 (5 bases each). The CDR3 sequence is 16 residues long. Trimming shortened V by 5 bases and J by 0 bases, and 17 bases separated the two germline ends. Germline V gene sequence: CDR1 LNHDA, CDR2 SQIVND (reference sequence).

The V and J genes are TRBV7-9 and TRBJ2-3; 9 positions match TRBD2. The CDR3 has 20 amino acids. Germline V gene sequence: CDR1 SEHNR, CDR2 FQNEAQ (reference sequence). J was trimmed by 4 bases and V by 5 bases; bases with no gene match: 22. Here the CDR3 DNA reads TGTGCCAGCAGCCCGGGCCGAGAGGGGGCGGGGGGGCCGTTCGCAGATACGCAGTATTTT. It codes for CASSPGREGAGGPFADTQYF.

Here the CDR3 DNA reads TGTGCCAGCAGCAGCCGCTCCTATAATTCACCCCTCCACTTT. The encoded protein is CASSSRSYNSPLHF. The chain carries TRBV6-4 and TRBJ1-6, with D unclear. This CDR3 is 14 amino acids long. V shed 6 bases and J shed 0 bases, with 6 bases lying between them. Germline assignment: CDR1 MRHNA and CDR2 SNTAGT.

V usage is TRBV7-2 and J usage is TRBJ2-3, with D possibly TRBD2 on 5 matching bases. Per germline, CDR1 SGHTA and CDR2 FQGNSA. The CDR3 contains 14 residues. Trimming stripped 5 bases from V and 1 base from J, with 10 bases between. The CDR3: CASSRNGGTDTQYF. CDR3 nucleotide sequence: TGTGCCAGCAGCCGGAACGGGGGCACAGATACGCAGTATTTT.